These T cell receptor beta chains were read from a single sample in a study of cytomegalovirus exposure and HLA in healthy donors. Libraries were prepared by immunoSEQ multiplex PCR; TCRdb keeps only in-frame clonotypes and omits some of them. The table shows some 140,000 clones, with about four fifths occurring only once. Specimen: PBMCs. These receptors were collected from a female donor in good health and CMV-seronegative. Each CDR3 is given with its conserved first and last residue. A D gene is named only where the DNA matches it firmly. Where a row states a size, it is once, few, many or the class of an expanded clone; other rows omit it.

>TRBD1|TRBJ2-2|15|NA|TRBV2
TGTGCCAGCAGGTACACAGGGGTTGAGACCGGGGAGCTGTTTTTT
CASRYTGVETGELFF
>NA|TRBJ2-7|14|NA|TRBV7-2
TGTGCCAGCAGCTCTCCCCGGCAGGCTTACGAGCAGTACTTC
CASSSPRQAYEQYF
>NA|TRBJ1-5|15|NA|TRBV9
TGTGCCAGCAGCGTAGGTGAGACGGGGGTTCGACCCCAGCATTTT
CASSVGETGVRPQHF
>TRBD2|TRBJ2-1|16|NA|TRBV5-1
TGCGCCAGCAGCGCTAGAGGACTAGCGGGTTACAATGAGCAGTTCTTC
CASSARGLAGYNEQFF
>TRBD1|TRBJ2-1|16|once|TRBV4-1
TGCGCCAGCAGCCAAGTCCAGGGGGTAAGATCGAATGAGCAGTTCTTC
CASSQVQGVRSNEQFF
>NA|TRBJ2-1|12|NA|TRBV6-5
TGTGCCAGCAGTTTAAATTACAATGAGCAGTTCTTC
CASSLNYNEQFF
>TRBD2|TRBJ2-7|14|NA|TRBV29-1
TGCAGCGTCGCCGGGACTAGCGGGATCTACGAGCAGTACTTC
CSVAGTSGIYEQYF
>NA|TRBJ2-7|13|NA|TRBV9
TGTGCCAGCAGCCGTGGACTCGCCTACGAGCAGTACTTC
CASSRGLAYEQYF
>NA|TRBJ1-1|12|NA|TRBV18
TGTGCCAGCTCACCGGCGAACACTGAAGCTTTCTTT
CASSPANTEAFF
>NA|TRBJ1-1|13|NA|TRBV5-6
TGTGCCAGCAGCCTTGAGATGAACACTGAAGCTTTCTTT
CASSLEMNTEAFF
>NA|TRBJ2-6|17|NA|TRBV4-1
TGCGCCAGCAGCCCGACGGAAGCCTGGAGTGGGGCCAACGTCCTGACTTTC
CASSPTEAWSGANVLTF
>TRBD1|TRBJ2-7|14|NA|TRBV6-6
TGTGCCAGCAGTTTTAGGACAGGTAGCTACGAGCAGTACTTC
CASSFRTGSYEQYF
>TRBD2|TRBJ2-5|18|NA|TRBV5-1
TGCGCCAGCAGCTTGGCCGGGGGGTTTAGCGGCAACCAAGAGACCCAGTACTTC
CASSLAGGFSGNQETQYF
>NA|TRBJ2-3|15|NA|TRBV11-3
TGTGCCAGCAGCTTAACTTCAGGGTTCACAGATACGCAGTATTTT
CASSLTSGFTDTQYF
>NA|TRBJ1-3|13|NA|TRBV12-5
TGTGCTAGTGGCACGACACCCGGAAACACCATATATTTT
CASGTTPGNTIYF
>TRBD2|TRBJ2-7|16|NA|TRBV9
TGTGCCAGCAGCGTAGTTGAGCGGGGAGTCTTAGGCGAGCAGTACTTC
CASSVVERGVLGEQYF
>TRBD1|TRBJ1-4|14|NA|TRBV6-1
TGTGCCAGCACTTCGACAGGGGGTGATGAAAAACTGTTTTTT
CASTSTGGDEKLFF
>NA|TRBJ2-2|16|NA|TRBV7-2
TGTGCCAGCAGCTTATACGCGGGATCGAACACCGGGGAGCTGTTTTTT
CASSLYAGSNTGELFF
>NA|TRBJ2-5|18|once|TRBV5-4
TGTGCCAGCAGCCCGGTGCCCACACAGGGTAGGGCGGGAGAGACCCAGTACTTC
CASSPVPTQGRAGETQYF
>NA|TRBJ2-7|14|NA|TRBV10-1
TGCGCCAGCAGTGATGTCGGGAGCTCCTACGAGCAGTACTTC
CASSDVGSSYEQYF
>NA|TRBJ2-7|15|NA|TRBV7-9
TGTGCCAGCAGCTACGGGGGGGGCAGGGGGTACGAGCAGTACTTC
CASSYGGGRGYEQYF
>TRBD2|TRBJ2-1|19|NA|TRBV29-1
TGCAGCACCACGGGGGGGGGCGGGGGGATCCAGGGTTTTAACAATGAGCAGTTCTTC
CSTTGGGGGIQGFNNEQFF
>NA|TRBJ1-1|14|NA|TRBV4-3
TGCGCCAGCAGCCTGCGTCGGGGGGACACTGAAGCTTTCTTT
CASSLRRGDTEAFF
>TRBD1|TRBJ2-7|14|once|TRBV9
TGTGCCAGCAGCCCCCGACAGGGGGGCTACGAGCAGTACTTC
CASSPRQGGYEQYF
>TRBD2|TRBJ2-7|20|NA|TRBV12-5
TGTGCTAGTGGTTTGGTCGTTAGCGGGAGGGCCCTCAAAGGACCCTACGAGCAGTACTTC
CASGLVVSGRALKGPYEQYF
>NA|TRBJ1-1|11|NA|TRBV5-3
TGTGCCAGAAGCTACTCATATGAAGCTTTCTTT
CARSYSYEAFF
>NA|TRBJ2-3|15|NA|TRBV9
TGTGCCAGCAGCGTAGGGGCTAGCGGCACAGATACGCAGTATTTT
CASSVGASGTDTQYF
>NA|TRBJ1-4|15|NA|TRBV4-1
TGCGCCAGCAGCCATTCGCAAGTCGTTCGGGAAAAACTGTTTTTT
CASSHSQVVREKLFF
>NA|TRBJ2-7|15|NA|TRBV9
TGTGCCAGCAGCGTAGCGGGCGGACGTAGCGACGAGCAGTACTTC
CASSVAGGRSDEQYF
>NA|TRBJ1-3|15|once|TRBV27
TGTGCCAGCCAGAAACAGGGATTCTCTGGAAACACCATATATTTT
CASQKQGFSGNTIYF
>NA|TRBJ2-5|14|NA|TRBV27
TGTGCCAGCAGACTCCGGGGGATCCAAGAGACCCAGTACTTC
CASRLRGIQETQYF
>TRBD1|TRBJ1-4|16|NA|TRBV12-5
TGTGCTAGTGGTTTGGCAGGGACAGGCCCGAATGAAAAACTGTTTTTT
CASGLAGTGPNEKLFF
>NA|TRBJ2-7|16|NA|TRBV5-1
TGCGCCAGCAGCCCGGGCGGGGGCTACTCGTCCTACGAGCAGTACTTC
CASSPGGGYSSYEQYF